A selection of T cell receptor beta chains follows, all from one sample in a study of blood T cell repertoires in COVID-19. TCRdb's table, derived via immunoSEQ multiplex PCR, lists solely in-frame clones and lacks some. In the table there are approximately 130,000 clones, approximately 85% of which are singletons. Sequenced input: peripheral blood. These TCRs come from a human donor in a cohort sampled during active COVID-19. The CDR3 runs from the conserved cysteine through the conserved F or W. Each record gives: J gene, clone size, D gene, V gene, CDR3 DNA, CDR3 protein. A D gene is named only where the DNA matches it firmly. Expanded clones get a size class; other rows say once, few or many, or leave the size out.

J gene: TRBJ2-5; clone size: once; D gene: TRBD2; V gene: TRBV11-2; CDR3 DNA: TGTGCCAGCAGCTTAGGGGCGGGGGGTCACCAAGAGACCCAGTACTTC; CDR3 protein: CASSLGAGGHQETQYF
J gene: TRBJ2-5; clone size: -; D gene: -; V gene: TRBV7-2; CDR3 DNA: TGTGCCAGCAGCTCCGCGGGGCAGATGGAGACCCAGTACTTC; CDR3 protein: CASSSAGQMETQYF
J gene: TRBJ1-3; clone size: -; D gene: -; V gene: TRBV28; CDR3 DNA: TGTGCTGGAGGAAGGACCGCTGGAAACACCATATATTTT; CDR3 protein: CAGGRTAGNTIYF
J gene: TRBJ1-1; clone size: -; D gene: -; V gene: TRBV9; CDR3 DNA: TGTGCCAGCAGCATCGGATTACTCGGGAGAACCGGAGAAACTGAAGCTTTCTTT; CDR3 protein: CASSIGLLGRTGETEAFF
J gene: TRBJ2-2; clone size: -; D gene: TRBD2; V gene: TRBV3-1/TRBV3-2; CDR3 DNA: TGTGCCAGCAGCCAAGGGGCGGGAGGCCCAGGCGGGGAGCTGTTTTTT; CDR3 protein: CASSQGAGGPGGELFF
J gene: TRBJ1-1; clone size: -; D gene: TRBD1; V gene: TRBV30; CDR3 DNA: TGTGCCTGGAGCCGGGACAGGGAGGATTCAGCTTTCTTT; CDR3 protein: CAWSRDREDSAFF
J gene: TRBJ2-3; clone size: -; D gene: -; V gene: TRBV11-3; CDR3 DNA: TGTGCCAGCGGGTTTACAGGGAACACAGATACGCAGTATTTT; CDR3 protein: CASGFTGNTDTQYF
J gene: TRBJ1-1; clone size: -; D gene: -; V gene: TRBV3-1/TRBV3-2; CDR3 DNA: TGTGCCAGCAGCCAAGAAGGGGGAGCTTTCTTT; CDR3 protein: CASSQEGGAFF
J gene: TRBJ1-6; clone size: -; D gene: TRBD1; V gene: TRBV19; CDR3 DNA: TGTGCCAGTAGCCCCGGGACAGGGGCTAATTCACCCCTCCACTTT; CDR3 protein: CASSPGTGANSPLHF
J gene: TRBJ1-1; clone size: -; D gene: -; V gene: TRBV5-1; CDR3 DNA: TGCGCCAGCAGCTCCTCAGTTAACACTGAAGCTTTCTTT; CDR3 protein: CASSSSVNTEAFF
J gene: TRBJ2-3; clone size: -; D gene: -; V gene: TRBV13; CDR3 DNA: TGTGCCAGCAGCCCCCCCCCAGCGGGCCTAACAGATACGCAGTATTTT; CDR3 protein: CASSPPPAGLTDTQYF
J gene: TRBJ1-1; clone size: -; D gene: TRBD1; V gene: TRBV5-4; CDR3 DNA: TGTGCCAGCAGCTTGGCACAGGGGGCGAGGGTGAACACTGAAGCTTTCTTT; CDR3 protein: CASSLAQGARVNTEAFF
J gene: TRBJ1-6; clone size: many; D gene: -; V gene: TRBV15; CDR3 DNA: TGTGCCACCAGCCCCTGGGGGGAAGGGACGGGACCCCTCCACTTT; CDR3 protein: CATSPWGEGTGPLHF
J gene: TRBJ2-1; clone size: -; D gene: -; V gene: TRBV7-8; CDR3 DNA: TGTGCCAGCAGCCCCGCGGCCAATGAGCAGTTCTTC; CDR3 protein: CASSPAANEQFF
J gene: TRBJ1-6; clone size: many; D gene: TRBD1; V gene: TRBV11-2; CDR3 DNA: TGTGCCAGCAGCTTAGTCCCGGCCGGGACAGGGTTTTCACCCCTCCACTTT; CDR3 protein: CASSLVPAGTGFSPLHF
J gene: TRBJ2-4; clone size: -; D gene: TRBD2; V gene: TRBV11-3; CDR3 DNA: TGTGCCAGCAGCAACACAGCGGGACCTATTCAGTACTTC; CDR3 protein: CASSNTAGPIQYF